The source of this T cell receptor (beta chain) is a study of blood T cell repertoires in COVID-19. Whole-study context: COVID-19 samples from acute and convalescent phases originated in the United States, Italy and Spain.

CDR1 and CDR2 (germline): SEHNR, FQNEAQ (reference sequence). The V segment lost 4 bases and the J segment 2 bases; nucleotides outside the gene matches: 3. This CDR3 spans 15 amino acids. Methods used by the authors: From reference gene primer amplification, estimates of nucleated cell counts were derived. Assay used: immunoSEQ multiplex PCR; TCRdb lists only in-frame clones, some missing. V and J calls and clone size follow that table, whereas D and trimming were derived from the DNA. Of about 76,000 clones listed, around 75% were seen once; the top ten hold under 25%. The receptor was isolated from a man in his 70s with acute or convalescent COVID-19. The rearrangement links TRBV7-9 to TRBJ2-7; 12 bases match TRBD2. The sequenced sample was peripheral blood. CDR3 coding DNA: TGTGCCAGCAGCTCCGGACTAGCGGGGACCTACGAGCAGTACTTC. Its protein is CASSSGLAGTYEQYF.